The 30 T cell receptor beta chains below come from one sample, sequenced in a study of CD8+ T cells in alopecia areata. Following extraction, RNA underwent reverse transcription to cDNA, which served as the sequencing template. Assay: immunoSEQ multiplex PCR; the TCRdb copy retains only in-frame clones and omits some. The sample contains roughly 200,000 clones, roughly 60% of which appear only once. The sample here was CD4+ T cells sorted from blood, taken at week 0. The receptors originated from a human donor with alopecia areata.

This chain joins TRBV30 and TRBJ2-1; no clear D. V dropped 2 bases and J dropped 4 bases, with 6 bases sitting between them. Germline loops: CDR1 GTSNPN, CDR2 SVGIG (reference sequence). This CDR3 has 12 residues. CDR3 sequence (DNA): TGTGCCTGGAGTCTAACGTACAATGAGCAGTTCTTC. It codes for CAWSLTYNEQFF.

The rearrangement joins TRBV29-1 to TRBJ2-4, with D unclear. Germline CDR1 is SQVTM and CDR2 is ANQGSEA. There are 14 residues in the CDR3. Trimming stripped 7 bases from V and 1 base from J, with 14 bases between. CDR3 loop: CSARTGVAKNIQYF. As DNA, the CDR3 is TGCAGCGCCCGCACTGGGGTGGCCAAAAACATTCAGTACTTC.

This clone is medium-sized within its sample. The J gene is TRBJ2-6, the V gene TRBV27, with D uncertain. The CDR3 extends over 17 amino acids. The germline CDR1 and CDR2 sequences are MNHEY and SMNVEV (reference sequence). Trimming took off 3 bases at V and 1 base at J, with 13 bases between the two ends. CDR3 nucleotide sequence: TGTGCCAGCAGTTTTCTCGCCGGTGGATCTGGGGCCAACGTCCTGACTTTC. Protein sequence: CASSFLAGGSGANVLTF.

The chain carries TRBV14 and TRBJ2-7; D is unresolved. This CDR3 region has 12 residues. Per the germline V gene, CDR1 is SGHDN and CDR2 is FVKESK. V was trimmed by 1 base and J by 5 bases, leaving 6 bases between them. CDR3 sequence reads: CASSQVRNEQYF. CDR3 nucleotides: TGTGCCAGCAGCCAAGTTAGGAACGAGCAGTACTTC.

As DNA, the CDR3 is TGCGCCAGCTACCGCGGGACGGCATTTGGGGATACGCAGTATTTT. Its protein product is CASYRGTAFGDTQYF. This sequence joins TRBV5-1 and TRBJ2-3; maybe TRBD2 (6 bases). Germline V gene data show CDR1 as SGHRS and CDR2 as YFSETQ. The CDR3 covers 15 residues. Trimming took off 7 bases at V and 6 bases at J, with 21 bases between the two ends.

The CDR3 spells CSVRGVDQPQHF. Here the CDR3 DNA reads TGCAGCGTGCGGGGGGTTGATCAGCCCCAGCATTTT. This chain uses TRBV29-1 with TRBJ1-5; maybe TRBD1 (5 bases). V was clipped by 6 bases and J by 5 bases, with 11 bases between them. This CDR3 has 12 residues. In germline, CDR1 is SQVTM, CDR2 ANQGSEA.

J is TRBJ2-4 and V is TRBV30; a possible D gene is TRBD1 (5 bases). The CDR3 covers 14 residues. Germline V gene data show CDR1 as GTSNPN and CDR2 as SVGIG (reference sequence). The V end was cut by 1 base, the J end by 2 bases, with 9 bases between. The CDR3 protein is CAWSEGVTKNIQYF. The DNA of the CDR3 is TGTGCCTGGAGTGAAGGGGTGACCAAAAACATTCAGTACTTC.

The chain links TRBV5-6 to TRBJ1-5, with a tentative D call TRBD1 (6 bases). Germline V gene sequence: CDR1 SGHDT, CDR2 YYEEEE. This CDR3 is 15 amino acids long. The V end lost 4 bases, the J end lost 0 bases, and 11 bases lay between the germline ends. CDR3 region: CASSRTVDSNQPQHF. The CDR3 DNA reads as TGTGCCAGCAGCCGGACAGTCGATAGCAATCAGCCCCAGCATTTT.

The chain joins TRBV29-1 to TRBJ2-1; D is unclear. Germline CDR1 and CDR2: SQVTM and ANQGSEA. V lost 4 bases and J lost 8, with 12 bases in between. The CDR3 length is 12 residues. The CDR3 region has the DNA TGCAGCGTTGTAGTGGAGATCTATGAGCAGTTCTTC. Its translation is CSVVVEIYEQFF.

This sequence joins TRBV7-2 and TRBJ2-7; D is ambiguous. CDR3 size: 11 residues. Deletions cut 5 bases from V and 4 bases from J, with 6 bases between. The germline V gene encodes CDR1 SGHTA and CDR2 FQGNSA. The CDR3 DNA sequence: TGTGCCAGCAGCCCCCAGTACGAGCAGTACTTC. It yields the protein CASSPQYEQYF.

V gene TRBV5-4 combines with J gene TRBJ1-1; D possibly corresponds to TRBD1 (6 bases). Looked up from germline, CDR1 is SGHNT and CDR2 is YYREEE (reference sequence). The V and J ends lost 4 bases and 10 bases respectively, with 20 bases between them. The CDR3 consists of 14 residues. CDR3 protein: CASSLDSWPNAAFF. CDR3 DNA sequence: TGTGCCAGCAGCCTGGACAGTTGGCCAAACGCAGCTTTCTTT.

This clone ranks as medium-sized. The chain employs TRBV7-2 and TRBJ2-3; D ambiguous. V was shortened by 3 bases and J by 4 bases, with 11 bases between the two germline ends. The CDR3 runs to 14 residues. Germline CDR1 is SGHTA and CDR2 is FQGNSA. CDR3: CASSFGSVADTQYF. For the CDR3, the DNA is TGTGCCAGCAGCTTCGGGTCTGTGGCAGATACGCAGTATTTT.

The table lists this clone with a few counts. DNA for the CDR3: TGTGCCAGCAGTGGGGGACAGGGGCGCAATCAGCCCCAGCATTTT. Its translation: CASSGGQGRNQPQHF. This chain joins TRBV2 and TRBJ1-5; 10 bases fit TRBD1. Looked up from germline, CDR1 is SNHLY and CDR2 is FYNNEI. The V segment lost 4 bases and the J segment 2 bases; nucleotides outside the gene matches: 2. The CDR3 is 15 residues long.

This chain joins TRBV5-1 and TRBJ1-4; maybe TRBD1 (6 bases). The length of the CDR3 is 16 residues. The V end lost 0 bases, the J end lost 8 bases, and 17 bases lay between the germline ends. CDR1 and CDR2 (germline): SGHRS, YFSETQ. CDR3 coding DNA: TGCGCCAGCAGCTTGGAGATGGACAGACCGAGGGAAAAACTGTTTTTT. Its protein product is CASSLEMDRPREKLFF.

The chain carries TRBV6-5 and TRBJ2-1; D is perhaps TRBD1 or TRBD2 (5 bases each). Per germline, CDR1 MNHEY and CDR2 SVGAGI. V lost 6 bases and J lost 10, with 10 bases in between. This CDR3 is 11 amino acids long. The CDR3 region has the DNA TGTGCCAGCAGCCAGGGCGGGGAGCAGTTCTTC. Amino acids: CASSQGGEQFF.

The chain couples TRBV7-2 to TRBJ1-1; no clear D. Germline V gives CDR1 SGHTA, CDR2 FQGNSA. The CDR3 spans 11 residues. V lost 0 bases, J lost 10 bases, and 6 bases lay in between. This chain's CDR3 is CASSLATVAFF. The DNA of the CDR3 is TGTGCCAGCAGCTTAGCGACCGTAGCTTTCTTT.

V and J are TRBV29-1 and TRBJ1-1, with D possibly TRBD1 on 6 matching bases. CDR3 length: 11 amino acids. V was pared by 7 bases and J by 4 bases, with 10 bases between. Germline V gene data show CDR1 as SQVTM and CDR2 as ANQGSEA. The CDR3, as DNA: TGCAGCGGTGGAGGGGGCACTGAAGCTTTCTTT. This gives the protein CSGGGGTEAFF.

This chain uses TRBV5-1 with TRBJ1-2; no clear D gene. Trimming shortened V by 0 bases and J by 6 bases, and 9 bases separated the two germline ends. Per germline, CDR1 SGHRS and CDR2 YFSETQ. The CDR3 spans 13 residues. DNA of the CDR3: TGCGCCAGCAGCTTGGAGGTAATCGATGGCTACACCTTC. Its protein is CASSLEVIDGYTF.

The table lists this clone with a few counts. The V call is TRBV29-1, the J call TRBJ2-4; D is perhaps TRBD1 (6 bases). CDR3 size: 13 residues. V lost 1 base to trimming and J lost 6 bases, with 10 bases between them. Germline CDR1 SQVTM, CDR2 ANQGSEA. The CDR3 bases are TGCAGCGTTGAAGGGGGGCAGACAAACATTCAGTACTTC. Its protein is CSVEGGQTNIQYF.

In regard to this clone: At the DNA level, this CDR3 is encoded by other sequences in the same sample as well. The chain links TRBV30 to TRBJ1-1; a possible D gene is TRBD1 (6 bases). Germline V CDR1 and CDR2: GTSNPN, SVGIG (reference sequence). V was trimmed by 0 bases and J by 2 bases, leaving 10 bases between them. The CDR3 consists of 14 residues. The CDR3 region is CAWSVGTPNTEAFF. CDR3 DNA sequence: TGTGCCTGGAGTGTAGGGACACCCAACACTGAAGCTTTCTTT.

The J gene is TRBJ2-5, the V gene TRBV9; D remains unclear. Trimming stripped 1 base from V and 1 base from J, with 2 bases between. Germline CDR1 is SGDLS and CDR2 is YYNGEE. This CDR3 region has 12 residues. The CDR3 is CASSVSQETQYF. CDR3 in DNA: TGTGCCAGCAGCGTATCCCAAGAGACCCAGTACTTC. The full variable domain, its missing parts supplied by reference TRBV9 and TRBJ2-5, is DSGVTQTPKHLITATGQRVTLRCSPRSGDLSVYWYQQSLDQGLQFLIQYYNGEERAKGNILERFSAQQFPDLHSELNLSSLELGDSALYFCASSVSQETQYFGPGTRLLVL.

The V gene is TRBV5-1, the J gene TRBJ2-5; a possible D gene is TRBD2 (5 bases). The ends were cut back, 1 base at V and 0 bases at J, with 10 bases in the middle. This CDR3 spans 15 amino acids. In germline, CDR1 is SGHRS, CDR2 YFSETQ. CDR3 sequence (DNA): TGCGCCAGCAGCTTGTGGGGAGATTACCAAGAGACCCAGTACTTC. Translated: CASSLWGDYQETQYF.

Here the CDR3 DNA reads TGCGCCAGCAGCCAAGCGGGACGCGCAGATACGCAGTATTTT. The encoded protein is CASSQAGRADTQYF. The chain joins TRBV4-3 to TRBJ2-3; D might be TRBD1 or TRBD2, each matching 5 bases. Trimming removed 1 base from V and 4 bases from J, with 9 bases in between. The CDR3 is made up of 14 amino acids. Germline V lookup: CDR1 LGHNA, CDR2 YSLEER.

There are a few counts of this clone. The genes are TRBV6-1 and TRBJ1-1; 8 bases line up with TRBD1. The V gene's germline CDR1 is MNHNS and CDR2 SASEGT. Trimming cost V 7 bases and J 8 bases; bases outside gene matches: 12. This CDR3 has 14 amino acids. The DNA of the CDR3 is TGTGCCAGCATCGAACACAGGGGGTTGGCGGAAGCTTTCTTT. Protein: CASIEHRGLAEAFF.

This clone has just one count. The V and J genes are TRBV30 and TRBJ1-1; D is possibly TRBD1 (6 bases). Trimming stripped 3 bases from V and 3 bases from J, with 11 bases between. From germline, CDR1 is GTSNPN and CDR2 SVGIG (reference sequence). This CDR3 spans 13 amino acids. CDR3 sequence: CAWRSEGDTEAFF. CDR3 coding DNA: TGTGCCTGGAGGTCCGAGGGGGACACTGAAGCTTTCTTT. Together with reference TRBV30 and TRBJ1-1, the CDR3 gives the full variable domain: SQTIHQWPATLVQPVGSPLSLECTVEGTSNPNLYWYRQAAGRGLQLLFYSVGIGQISSEVPQNLSASRPQDRQFILSSKKLLLSDSGFYLCAWRSEGDTEAFFGQGTRLTVV.

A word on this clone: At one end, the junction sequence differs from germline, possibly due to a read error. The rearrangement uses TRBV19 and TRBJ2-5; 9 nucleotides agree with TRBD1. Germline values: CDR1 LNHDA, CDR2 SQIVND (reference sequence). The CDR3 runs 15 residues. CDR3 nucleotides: TGTGCCAGTAGTCCGGGACAGGGATTACGAGAGACCCAGCACTTC. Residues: CASSPGQGLRETQHF.

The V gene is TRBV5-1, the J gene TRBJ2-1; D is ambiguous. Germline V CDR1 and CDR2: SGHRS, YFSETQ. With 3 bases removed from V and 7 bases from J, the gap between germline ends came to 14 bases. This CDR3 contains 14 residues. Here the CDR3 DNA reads TGCGCCAGCAGCTCCTCGGAGAGTTATAATGAGCAGTTCTTC. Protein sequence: CASSSSESYNEQFF.

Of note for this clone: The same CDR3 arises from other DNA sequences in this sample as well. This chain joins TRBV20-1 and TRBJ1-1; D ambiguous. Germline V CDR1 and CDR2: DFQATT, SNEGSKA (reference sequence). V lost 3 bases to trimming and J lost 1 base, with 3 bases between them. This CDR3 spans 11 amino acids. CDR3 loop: CSARENTEAFF. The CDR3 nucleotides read TGCAGTGCTAGGGAGAACACTGAAGCTTTCTTT.

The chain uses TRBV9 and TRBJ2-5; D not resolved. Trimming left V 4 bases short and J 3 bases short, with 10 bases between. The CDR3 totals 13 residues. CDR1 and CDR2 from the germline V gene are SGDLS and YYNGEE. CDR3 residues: CASSPYWEETQYF. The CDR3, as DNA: TGTGCCAGCAGCCCATACTGGGAAGAGACCCAGTACTTC.

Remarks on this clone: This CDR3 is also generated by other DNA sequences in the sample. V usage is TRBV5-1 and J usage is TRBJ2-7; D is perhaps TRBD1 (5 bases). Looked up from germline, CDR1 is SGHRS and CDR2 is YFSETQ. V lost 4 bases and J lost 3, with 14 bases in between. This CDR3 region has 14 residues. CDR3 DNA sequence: TGCGCCAGCAGCCCCTTGGGGCACAGCTACGAGCAGTACTTC. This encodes CASSPLGHSYEQYF.